In this sample, the clone carrying this TCR beta chain turned up many times. This table comes from immunoSEQ multiplex PCR, and its TCRdb copy is limited to in-frame clones, with some not included. The sample consists of roughly 300,000 clones, 80% to 90% of them appearing once. This record comes from a study of blood T cell repertoires in COVID-19. Germline lookup yields CDR1 SGHVS and CDR2 FQNEAQ. CDR3 length: 16 residues. V shed 5 bases and J shed 8 bases, with 24 bases lying between them. Cohort placement rested on clinical history that participants reported themselves. The source material was PBMCs or T cells enriched from blood (not recorded which). The V call is TRBV7-8, the J call TRBJ1-2; D is perhaps TRBD1 (5 bases). This clonotype was obtained from a man under 40 who had recovered from COVID-19. CDR3 in DNA: TGTGCCAGCAGCATAACTCTCGCGTCGTGGACATCAGGCTACACCTTC. It yields the protein CASSITLASWTSGYTF.